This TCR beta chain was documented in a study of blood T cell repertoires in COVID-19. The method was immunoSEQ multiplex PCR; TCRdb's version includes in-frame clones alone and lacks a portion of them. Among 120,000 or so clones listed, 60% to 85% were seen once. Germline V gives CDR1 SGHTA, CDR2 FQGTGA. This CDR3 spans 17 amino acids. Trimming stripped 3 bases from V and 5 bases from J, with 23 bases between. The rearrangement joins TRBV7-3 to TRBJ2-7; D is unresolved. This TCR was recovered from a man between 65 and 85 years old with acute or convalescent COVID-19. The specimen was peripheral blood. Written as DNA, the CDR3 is TGTGCCAGCAGCTTGGGTGCGGCTCAAGGAAGATGGGACGAGCAGTACTTC. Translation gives CASSLGAAQGRWDEQYF.